These T cell receptor beta chains were read from a single sample in a study of T cell clonotyping in hematopoietic cell transplantation. Repertoires were generated with immunoSEQ multiplex PCR, while TCRdb's copy carries only in-frame clones and drops some. Among more than 40,000 clones listed, nearly 97% were seen once. Source material: peripheral blood mononuclear cells. The receptors come from a man between 25 and 39 years old in good health. Some clones in this sample may be carry-over from other donors' samples. Each CDR3 is given with its conserved first and last residue. A D gene is named only where the DNA matches it firmly. Clone size is shown for a subset of rows, as once, few, many or a class of expanded clone.

V: TRBV14; D: .; size: .; length: 12; J: TRBJ1-1; CDR3: CASSQDHTEAFF; DNA: TGTGCCAGCAGCCAAGATCACACTGAAGCTTTCTTT
V: TRBV19; D: TRBD1; size: few; length: 13; J: TRBJ1-2; CDR3: CATMRDRAQGYTF; DNA: TGTGCCACCATGAGGGACAGGGCGCAAGGCTACACCTTC
V: TRBV5-4; D: .; size: .; length: 18; J: TRBJ2-5; CDR3: CASSPGWGTKAPQETQYF; DNA: TGTGCCAGCAGCCCTGGATGGGGGACGAAAGCCCCCCAAGAGACCCAGTACTTC
V: TRBV29-1; D: .; size: .; length: 14; J: TRBJ1-1; CDR3: CSCGRGGLNTEAFF; DNA: TGCAGCTGCGGGAGGGGCGGTCTGAACACTGAAGCTTTCTTT
V: TRBV10-2; D: .; size: once; length: 13; J: TRBJ1-1; CDR3: CASKDRLDTEAFF; DNA: TGCGCCAGCAAAGACAGGTTGGACACTGAAGCTTTCTTT
V: TRBV29-1; D: .; size: .; length: 13; J: TRBJ2-7; CDR3: CSAVTTPSYEQYF; DNA: TGCAGCGCCGTGACTACTCCCTCCTACGAGCAGTACTTC
V: TRBV7-2; D: TRBD2; size: .; length: 19; J: TRBJ2-3; CDR3: CASSVALAGVGGPTDTQYF; DNA: TGTGCCAGCAGCGTAGCACTAGCGGGAGTAGGGGGTCCCACAGATACGCAGTATTTT
V: TRBV27; D: TRBD2; size: .; length: 15; J: TRBJ2-5; CDR3: CASSLGTSGKETQYF; DNA: TGTGCCAGCAGTCTCGGGACTAGCGGGAAAGAGACCCAGTACTTC
V: TRBV7-2; D: .; size: .; length: 14; J: TRBJ1-5; CDR3: CASSPRIHPQPQHF; DNA: TGTGCCAGCAGCCCTAGAATTCACCCCCAGCCCCAGCATTTT
V: TRBV7-8; D: TRBD1; size: .; length: 15; J: TRBJ1-4; CDR3: CASRRRGQPNEKLFF; DNA: TGTGCCAGCAGGAGACGGGGACAGCCTAATGAAAAACTGTTTTTT
V: TRBV4-3; D: .; size: .; length: 16; J: TRBJ2-3; CDR3: CASSQASHHRTDTQYF; DNA: TGCGCCAGCAGCCAAGCCAGCCACCATCGCACAGATACGCAGTATTTT
V: TRBV18; D: .; size: .; length: 12; J: TRBJ2-3; CDR3: CASSPSTDTQYF; DNA: TGTGCCAGCTCCCCCAGCACAGATACGCAGTATTTT
V: TRBV30; D: .; size: .; length: 13; J: TRBJ2-7; CDR3: CAWRRRGSYEQYF; DNA: TGTGCCTGGAGGCGCAGGGGTTCCTACGAGCAGTACTTC
V: TRBV19; D: TRBD1; size: .; length: 17; J: TRBJ1-2; CDR3: CASSINPGQGFVYGYTF; DNA: TGTGCCAGTAGTATAAACCCGGGACAGGGTTTTGTCTATGGCTACACCTTC
V: TRBV4-1; D: .; size: .; length: 15; J: TRBJ1-4; CDR3: CASSKGVGAEEKLFF; DNA: TGCGCCAGCAGCAAAGGCGTGGGGGCTGAGGAAAAACTGTTTTTT
V: TRBV25-1; D: TRBD1; size: once; length: 14; J: TRBJ1-6; CDR3: CASSKDRDNSPLHF; DNA: TGTGCCAGCAGTAAAGACAGGGACAATTCACCCCTCCACTTT
V: TRBV29-1; D: .; size: .; length: 20; J: TRBJ2-6; CDR3: CSVEDPSTGETISGANVLTF; DNA: TGCAGCGTTGAAGATCCATCGACAGGCGAAACCATCTCTGGGGCCAACGTCCTGACTTTC
V: TRBV7-2; D: .; size: .; length: 16; J: TRBJ1-3; CDR3: CASSISGAGSGNTIYF; DNA: TGTGCCAGCAGCATCTCGGGGGCGGGCTCTGGAAACACCATATATTTT
V: TRBV7-9; D: .; size: .; length: 14; J: TRBJ2-4; CDR3: CASSLDIAKNIQYF; DNA: TGTGCCAGCAGCTTAGATATAGCCAAAAACATTCAGTACTTC
V: TRBV4-2; D: .; size: .; length: 15; J: TRBJ1-1; CDR3: CASSQAEGSGTEAFF; DNA: TGTGCCAGCAGCCAAGCCGAGGGAAGCGGCACTGAAGCTTTCTTT
V: TRBV7-2; D: .; size: .; length: 16; J: TRBJ1-3; CDR3: CASSLEAGIGGNTIYF; DNA: TGTGCCAGCAGCTTAGAGGCAGGGATAGGTGGAAACACCATATATTTT
V: TRBV23-1; D: TRBD1; size: .; length: 17; J: TRBJ2-2; CDR3: CASSQAGQGVNTGELFF; DNA: TGCGCCAGCAGTCAGGCGGGACAGGGCGTGAACACCGGGGAGCTGTTTTTT
V: TRBV27; D: TRBD2; size: .; length: 16; J: TRBJ2-7; CDR3: CASSFSLGGIIYEQYF; DNA: TGTGCCAGCAGTTTCTCTCTGGGGGGGATAATCTACGAGCAGTACTTC
V: TRBV9; D: .; size: once; length: 12; J: TRBJ2-2; CDR3: CASSELVGELFF; DNA: TGTGCCAGCAGCGAGTTGGTCGGGGAGCTGTTTTTT
V: TRBV29-1; D: .; size: .; length: 14; J: TRBJ2-5; CDR3: CSVEAPGNQETQYF; DNA: TGCAGCGTTGAAGCCCCCGGGAACCAAGAGACCCAGTACTTC
V: TRBV29-1; D: TRBD1; size: .; length: 11; J: TRBJ1-2; CDR3: CSGMTGGGYTF; DNA: TGCAGCGGTATGACAGGGGGCGGCTACACCTTC
V: TRBV10-2; D: TRBD1; size: few; length: 16; J: TRBJ1-5; CDR3: CARSGTGLKRIQPQHF; DNA: TGCGCCAGATCCGGGACAGGGTTAAAAAGAATTCAGCCCCAGCATTTT
V: TRBV5-4; D: TRBD1; size: .; length: 16; J: TRBJ2-1; CDR3: CASSSGTGELVNEQFF; DNA: TGTGCCAGCAGTTCCGGGACAGGGGAACTCGTAAATGAGCAGTTCTTC
V: TRBV5-6; D: TRBD2; size: .; length: 17; J: TRBJ2-7; CDR3: CASSWGLAGALSYEQYF; DNA: TGTGCCAGCAGCTGGGGACTAGCGGGGGCCCTTTCCTACGAGCAGTACTTC
V: TRBV5-8; D: TRBD1; size: .; length: 17; J: TRBJ1-3; CDR3: CASTPGNRGYPGNTIYF; DNA: TGTGCCAGCACCCCCGGAAACAGGGGGTACCCTGGAAACACCATATATTTT
V: TRBV7-9; D: .; size: .; length: 13; J: TRBJ2-3; CDR3: CATGGYQADTQYF; DNA: TGTGCCACCGGAGGGTACCAGGCAGATACGCAGTATTTT
V: TRBV5-6; D: TRBD1; size: .; length: 15; J: TRBJ1-1; CDR3: CASSRHRDRESEAFF; DNA: TGTGCCAGCAGCCGCCACCGGGACAGGGAATCGGAAGCTTTCTTT
V: TRBV9; D: TRBD1; size: .; length: 15; J: TRBJ1-1; CDR3: CASSPGTGADTEAFF; DNA: TGTGCCAGCAGCCCCGGGACAGGGGCTGACACTGAAGCTTTCTTT